The sequence of this T cell receptor (beta chain) was determined in a study of blood T cell repertoires in COVID-19. Study at large: PBMCs, B-cell-depleted T cells, or T cells were the source of the cDNA or gDNA that made up the material.

Donors in Cohort 3 counted as recovered after two negative PCRs, clearance, or symptom resolution. The CDR3 has 16 amino acids. The trim removed 2 bases at V and 2 bases at J, leaving 4 bases unmatched. Looked up from germline, CDR1 is MNHNS and CDR2 is SASEGT. In the original workflow: Scientists estimated how many nucleated cells there were by amplifying reference gene primers. The repertoire was sequenced with immunoSEQ multiplex PCR; TCRdb's copy has only in-frame clones and lacks some. The V and J calls and clone size are taken from that table; D and trimming were inferred from the DNA. Among under 500,000 clones listed, around 87% were seen once.

This clonotype was sampled from a man aged 30-40 years who had recovered from COVID-19. Sequencing was done on a sample of PBMCs or T cells enriched from blood (not recorded which). V usage is TRBV6-1 and J usage is TRBJ2-7; TRBD2 aligns across 12 bases. This CDR3 reads CASSERPSGRAYEQYF. As DNA, the CDR3 is TGTGCCAGCAGTGAACGGCCTAGCGGGAGGGCCTACGAGCAGTACTTC.